The clone carrying this T cell receptor (beta chain) was recorded only once. These data are taken from a study of OX40 agonist ivuxolimab in advanced cancers. Sequencing used immunoSEQ multiplex PCR; TCRdb keeps in-frame clones, though not all of them. Counted here are roughly 10,000 clones, about 88% occurring once; the ten biggest clones make up approximately 10%. V dropped 5 bases and J dropped 3; count of bases not matched to a gene: 13. The length of the CDR3 is 17 residues. Germline CDR1 reads MGHRA; CDR2 reads YSYEKL. Specimen: CD4+ or CD8+ T cells sorted from blood, collected in a trial of the OX40 agonist ivuxolimab. The chain joins TRBV4-1 to TRBJ1-2; the match to TRBD1 covers 9 bases. This clonotype was obtained from an adult with an advanced solid tumor such as melanoma, head and neck, liver or kidney cancer. CDR3 in DNA: TGCGCCAGCAGCGAAACCGGGACAGGGTCTCCGGACTATGGCTACACCTTC. It encodes CASSETGTGSPDYGYTF.